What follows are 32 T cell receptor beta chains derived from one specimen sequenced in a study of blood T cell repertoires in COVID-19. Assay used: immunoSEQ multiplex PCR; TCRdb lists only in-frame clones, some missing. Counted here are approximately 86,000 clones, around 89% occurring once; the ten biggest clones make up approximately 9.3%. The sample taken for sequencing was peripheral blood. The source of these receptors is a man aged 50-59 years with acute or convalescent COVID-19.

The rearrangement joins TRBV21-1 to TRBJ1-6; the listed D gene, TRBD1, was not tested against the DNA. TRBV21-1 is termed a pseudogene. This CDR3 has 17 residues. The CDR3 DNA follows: TGTGCCAGCAGCATCGACAGGGTTCGGAAAACTAATTCACCCCTCCACTTT. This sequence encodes CASSIDRVRKTNSPLHF.

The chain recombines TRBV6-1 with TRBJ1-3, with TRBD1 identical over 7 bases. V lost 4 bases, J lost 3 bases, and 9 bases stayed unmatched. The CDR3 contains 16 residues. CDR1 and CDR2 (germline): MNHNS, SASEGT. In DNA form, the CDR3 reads TGTGCCAGCAGTGTAGATAAGGGGGCTTATGGAAACACCATATATTTT. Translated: CASSVDKGAYGNTIYF.

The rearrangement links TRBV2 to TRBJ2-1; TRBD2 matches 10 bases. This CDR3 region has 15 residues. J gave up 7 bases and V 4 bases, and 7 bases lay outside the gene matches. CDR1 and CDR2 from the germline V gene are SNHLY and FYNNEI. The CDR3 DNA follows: TGTGCCAGCAGTGTAGGAGCGGGGGGGCCAAATGAGCAGTTCTTC. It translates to CASSVGAGGPNEQFF.

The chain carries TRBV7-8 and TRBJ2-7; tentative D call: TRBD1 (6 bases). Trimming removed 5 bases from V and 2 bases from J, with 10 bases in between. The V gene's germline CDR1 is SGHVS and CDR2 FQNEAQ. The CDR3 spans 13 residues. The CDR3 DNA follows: TGTGCCAGCAGCATCGGACAGACCTACGAGCAGTACGTC. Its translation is CASSIGQTYEQYV.

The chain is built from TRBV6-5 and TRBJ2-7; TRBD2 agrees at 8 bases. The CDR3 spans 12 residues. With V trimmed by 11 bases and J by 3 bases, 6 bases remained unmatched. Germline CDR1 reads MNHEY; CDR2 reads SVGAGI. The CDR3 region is CACGLARYEQYF. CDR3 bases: TGTGCCTGCGGACTAGCACGCTACGAGCAGTACTTC.

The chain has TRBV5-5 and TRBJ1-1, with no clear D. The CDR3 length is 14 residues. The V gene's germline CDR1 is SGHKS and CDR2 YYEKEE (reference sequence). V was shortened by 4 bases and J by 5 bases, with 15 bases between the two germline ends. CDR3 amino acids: CASSISGGWTEAFF. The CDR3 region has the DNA TGTGCCAGCAGCATATCAGGAGGGTGGACTGAAGCTTTCTTT.

The CDR3 sequence: CASSPQVGTPYTDTQYF. The DNA of the CDR3 is TGTGCCAGCAGCCCGCAAGTCGGGACACCCTACACAGATACGCAGTATTTT. This sequence joins TRBV7-3 and TRBJ2-3, with D possibly matching TRBD1 (6 bases). CDR3 length: 17 residues. Trimming left V 5 bases short and J 2 bases short, with 20 bases between. From germline, CDR1 is SGHTA and CDR2 FQGTGA.

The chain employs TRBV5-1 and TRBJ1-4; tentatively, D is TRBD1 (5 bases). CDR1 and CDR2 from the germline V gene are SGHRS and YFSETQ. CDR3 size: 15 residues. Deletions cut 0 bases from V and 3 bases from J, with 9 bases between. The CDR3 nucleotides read TGCGCCAGCAGCTTGGCCCCGGGGGCTAATGAAAAACTGTTTTTT. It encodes CASSLAPGANEKLFF.

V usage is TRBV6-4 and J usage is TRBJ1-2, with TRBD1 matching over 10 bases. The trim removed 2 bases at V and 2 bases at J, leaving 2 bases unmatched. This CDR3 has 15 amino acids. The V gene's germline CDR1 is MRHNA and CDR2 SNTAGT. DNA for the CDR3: TGTGCCAGCAGTGACATGACAGGGGGCAACTATGGCTACACCTTC. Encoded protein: CASSDMTGGNYGYTF.

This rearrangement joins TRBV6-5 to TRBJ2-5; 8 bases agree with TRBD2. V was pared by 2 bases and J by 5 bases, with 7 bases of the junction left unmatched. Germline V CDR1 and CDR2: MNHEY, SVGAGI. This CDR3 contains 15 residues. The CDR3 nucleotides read TGTGCCAGCAGTTACCTGGCGGGGGGCGGGGAGACCCAGTACTTC. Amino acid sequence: CASSYLAGGGETQYF.

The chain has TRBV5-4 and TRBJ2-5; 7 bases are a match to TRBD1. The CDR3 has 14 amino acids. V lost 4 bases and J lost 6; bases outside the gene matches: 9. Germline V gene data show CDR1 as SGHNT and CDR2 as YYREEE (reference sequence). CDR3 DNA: TGTGCCAGCAGCACTGAACAGGGGTCGCAGACCCAGTACTTC. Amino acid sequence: CASSTEQGSQTQYF.

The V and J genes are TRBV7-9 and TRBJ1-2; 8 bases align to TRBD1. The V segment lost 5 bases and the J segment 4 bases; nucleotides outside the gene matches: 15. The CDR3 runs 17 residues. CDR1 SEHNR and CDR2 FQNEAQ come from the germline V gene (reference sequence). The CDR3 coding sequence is TGTGCCAGCAGCCCCGGACAGGGCGTAAGGGACTCCTATGGCTACACCTTC. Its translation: CASSPGQGVRDSYGYTF.

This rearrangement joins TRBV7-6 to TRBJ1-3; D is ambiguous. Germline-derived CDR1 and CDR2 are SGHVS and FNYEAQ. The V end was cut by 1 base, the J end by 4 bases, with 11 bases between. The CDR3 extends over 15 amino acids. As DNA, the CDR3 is TGTGCCAGCAGCTTAGGCTCCGTGCGGGGAAACACCATATATTTT. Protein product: CASSLGSVRGNTIYF.

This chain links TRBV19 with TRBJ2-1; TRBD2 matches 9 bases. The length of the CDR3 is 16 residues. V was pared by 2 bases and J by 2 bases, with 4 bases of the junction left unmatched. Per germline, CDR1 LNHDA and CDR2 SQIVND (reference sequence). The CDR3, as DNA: TGTGCCAGTAGTATACGAAGCGGGGGGACCTACAATGAGCAGTTCTTC. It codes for CASSIRSGGTYNEQFF. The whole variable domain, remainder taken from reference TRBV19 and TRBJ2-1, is DGGITQSPKYLFRKEGQNVTLSCEQNLNHDAMYWYRQDPGQGLRLIYYSQIVNDFQKGDIAEGYSVSREKKESFPLTVTSAQKNPTAFYLCASSIRSGGTYNEQFFGPGTRLTVL.

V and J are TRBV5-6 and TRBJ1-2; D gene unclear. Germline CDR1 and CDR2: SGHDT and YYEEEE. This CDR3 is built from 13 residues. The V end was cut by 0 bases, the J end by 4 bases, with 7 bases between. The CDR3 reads CASSLAGSYGYTF. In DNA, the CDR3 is TGTGCCAGCAGCTTGGCAGGCTCCTATGGCTACACCTTC.

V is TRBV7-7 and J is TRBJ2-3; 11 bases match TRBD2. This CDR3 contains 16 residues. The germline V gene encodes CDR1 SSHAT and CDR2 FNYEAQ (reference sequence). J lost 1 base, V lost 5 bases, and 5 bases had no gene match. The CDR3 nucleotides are TGTGCCAGCAGCCCACTAGCGGGGGTCGGCACAGATACGCAGTATTTT. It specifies CASSPLAGVGTDTQYF. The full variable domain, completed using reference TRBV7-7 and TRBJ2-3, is GAGVSQSPRYKVTKRGQDVTLRCDPISSHATLYWYQQALGQGPEFLTYFNYEAQPDKSGLPSDRFSAERPEGSISTLTIQRTEQRDSAMYRCASSPLAGVGTDTQYFGPGTRLTVL.

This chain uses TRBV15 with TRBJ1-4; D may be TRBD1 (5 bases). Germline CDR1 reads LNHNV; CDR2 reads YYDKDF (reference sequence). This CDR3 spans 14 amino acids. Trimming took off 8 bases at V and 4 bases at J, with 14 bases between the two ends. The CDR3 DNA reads TGTGCCACCGAAACAGGTCTACTTAATGAAAAACTGTTTTTT. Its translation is CATETGLLNEKLFF.

The CDR3 loop reads CASSEWQGIRDEQYF. For the CDR3, the DNA is TGTGCCAGCAGTGAGTGGCAGGGGATACGGGACGAGCAGTACTTC. The chain is built from TRBV6-1 and TRBJ2-7; TRBD1 might be the D (6 bases). Between the trimmed V and J ends, which lost 3 bases and 5 bases, there was a span of 17 bases. This CDR3 spans 15 amino acids. CDR1 is MNHNS, CDR2 SASEGT, per germline.

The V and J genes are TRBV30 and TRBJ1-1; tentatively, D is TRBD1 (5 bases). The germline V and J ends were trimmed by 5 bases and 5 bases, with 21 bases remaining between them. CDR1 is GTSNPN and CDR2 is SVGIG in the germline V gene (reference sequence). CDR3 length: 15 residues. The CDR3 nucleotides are TGTGCCTGGGGAAATCAGGGTCTCCTTGTAACTGAAGCTTTCTTT. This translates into CAWGNQGLLVTEAFF.

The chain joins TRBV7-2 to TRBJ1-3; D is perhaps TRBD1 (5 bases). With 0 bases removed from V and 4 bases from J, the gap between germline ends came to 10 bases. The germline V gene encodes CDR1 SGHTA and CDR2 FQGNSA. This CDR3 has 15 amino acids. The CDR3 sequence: CASSLAPGRGNTIYF. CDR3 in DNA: TGTGCCAGCAGCTTAGCGCCAGGGCGAGGAAACACCATATATTTT.

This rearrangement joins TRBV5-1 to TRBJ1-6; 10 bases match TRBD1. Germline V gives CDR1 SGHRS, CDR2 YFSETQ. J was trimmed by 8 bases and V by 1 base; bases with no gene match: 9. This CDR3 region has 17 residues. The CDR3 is CASSLSTGGTGDSPLHF. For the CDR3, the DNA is TGCGCCAGCAGCTTGAGCACTGGTGGGACAGGGGATTCACCCCTCCACTTT. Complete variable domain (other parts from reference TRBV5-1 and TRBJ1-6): KAGVTQTPRYLIKTRGQQVTLSCSPISGHRSVSWYQQTPGQGLQFLFEYFSETQRNKGNFPGRFSGRQFSNSRSEMNVSTLELGDSALYLCASSLSTGGTGDSPLHFGNGTRLTVT.

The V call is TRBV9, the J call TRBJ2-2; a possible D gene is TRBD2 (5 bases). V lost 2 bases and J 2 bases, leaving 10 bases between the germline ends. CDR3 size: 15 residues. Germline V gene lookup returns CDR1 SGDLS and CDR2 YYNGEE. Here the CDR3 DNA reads TGTGCCAGCAGCGTCCGGGATACAAACACCGGGGAGCTGTTTTTT. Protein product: CASSVRDTNTGELFF.

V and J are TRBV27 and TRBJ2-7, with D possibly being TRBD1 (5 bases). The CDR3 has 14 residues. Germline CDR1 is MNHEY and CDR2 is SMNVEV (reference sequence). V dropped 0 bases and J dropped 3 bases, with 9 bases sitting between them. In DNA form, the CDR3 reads TGTGCCAGCAGTTTATCACAGGTACACTACGAGCAGTACTTC. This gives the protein CASSLSQVHYEQYF.

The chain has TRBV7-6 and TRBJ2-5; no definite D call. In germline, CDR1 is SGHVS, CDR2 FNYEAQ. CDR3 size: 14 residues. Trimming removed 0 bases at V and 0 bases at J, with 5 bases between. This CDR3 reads CASSLAQNQETQYF. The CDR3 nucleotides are TGTGCCAGCAGCTTAGCGCAGAACCAAGAGACCCAGTACTTC.

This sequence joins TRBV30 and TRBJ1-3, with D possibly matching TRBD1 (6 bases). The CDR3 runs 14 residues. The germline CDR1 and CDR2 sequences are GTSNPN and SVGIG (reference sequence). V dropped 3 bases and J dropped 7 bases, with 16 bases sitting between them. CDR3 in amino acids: CAWSGDTGMNTIYF. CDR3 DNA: TGTGCCTGGAGCGGTGATACAGGGATGAACACCATATATTTT.

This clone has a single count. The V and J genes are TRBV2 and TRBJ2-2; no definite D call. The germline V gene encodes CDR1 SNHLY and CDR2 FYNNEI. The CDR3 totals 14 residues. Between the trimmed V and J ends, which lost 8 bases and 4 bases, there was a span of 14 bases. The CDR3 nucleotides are TGTGCCAGCGCCGATTCCCGGAGCACCGGGGAGCTGTTTTTT. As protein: CASADSRSTGELFF.

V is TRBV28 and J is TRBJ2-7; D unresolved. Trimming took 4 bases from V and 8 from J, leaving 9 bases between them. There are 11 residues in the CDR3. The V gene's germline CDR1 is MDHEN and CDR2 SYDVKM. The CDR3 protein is CASSSNSQQYV. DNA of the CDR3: TGTGCCAGCAGTTCGAACAGCCAGCAGTACGTC.

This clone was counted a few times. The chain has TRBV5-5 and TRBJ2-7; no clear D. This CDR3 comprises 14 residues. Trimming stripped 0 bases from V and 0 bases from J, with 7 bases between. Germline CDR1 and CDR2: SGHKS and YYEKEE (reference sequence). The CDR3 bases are TGTGCCAGCAGCTTGGGAGGTACCTCCTACGAGCAGTACGTC. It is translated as CASSLGGTSYEQYV.

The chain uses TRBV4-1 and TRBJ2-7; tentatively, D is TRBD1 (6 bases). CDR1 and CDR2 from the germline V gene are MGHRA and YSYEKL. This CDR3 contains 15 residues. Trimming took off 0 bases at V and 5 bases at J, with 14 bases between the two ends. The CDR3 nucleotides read TGCGCCAGCAGCCAAGAAGGGGGACCGGGGAACGAGCAGTACTTC. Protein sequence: CASSQEGGPGNEQYF.

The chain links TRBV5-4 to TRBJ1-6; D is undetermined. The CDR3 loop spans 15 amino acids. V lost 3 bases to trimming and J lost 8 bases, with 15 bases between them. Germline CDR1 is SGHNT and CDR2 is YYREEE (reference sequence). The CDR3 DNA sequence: TGTGCCAGCAGCTCCCCCGGGGTGGGTGATTCACCCCTCCACTTT. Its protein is CASSSPGVGDSPLHF.

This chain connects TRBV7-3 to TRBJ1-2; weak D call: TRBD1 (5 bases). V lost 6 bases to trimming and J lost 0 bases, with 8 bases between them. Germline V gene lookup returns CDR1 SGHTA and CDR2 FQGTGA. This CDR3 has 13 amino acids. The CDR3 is CASSETANYGYTF. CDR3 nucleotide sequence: TGTGCCAGCAGTGAGACAGCTAACTATGGCTACACCTTC.

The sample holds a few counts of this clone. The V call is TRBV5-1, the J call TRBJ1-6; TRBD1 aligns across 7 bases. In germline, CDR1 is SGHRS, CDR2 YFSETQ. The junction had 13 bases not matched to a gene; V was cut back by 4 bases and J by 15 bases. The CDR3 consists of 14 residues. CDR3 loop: CASSPGTVLIDLHF. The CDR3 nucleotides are TGCGCCAGCAGCCCCGGGACAGTACTTATCGACCTCCACTTT.